This TCR beta chain was identified in a study of T cells after yellow fever vaccination. Overall study context: Those fractions that held only low numbers of cells were prepared using the SMART-Seq v4 Ultra Low Input RNA kit. Regarding the study as a whole: Abundant bulk-population clonotypes could contaminate the FACS-sorted repertoires.

The authors made TCR cDNA by 5'RACE template switching, adding a universal primer site and UMIs. In TCRdb, the 5' RACE reads were re-called with MiXCR into one record per CDR3 protein. The sample records 300,000 to 400,000 distinct CDR3 sequences, 8.7% being singletons. Only a few counts were recorded for this clonotype. Antigen specificity is unknown. This TCR was sampled from a man aged 18 to 29 who received the YFV17D yellow fever vaccine. The sequences come from PBMCs, collected on the day of the first yellow fever vaccination.

CDR3 sequence (DNA): TGCAGTGCTCCCCAACGGGGGGGAAGAGGTTCAGATACGCAGTATTTT. Amino acid sequence: CSAPQRGGRGSDTQYF. The chain couples TRBV20-1 to TRBJ2-3, with 8 bases matching TRBD2. The CDR3 runs to 16 residues. Germline CDR1 reads DFQATT; CDR2 reads SNEGSKA (reference sequence). Unmatched junction bases numbered 14, after V lost 5 bases and J lost 4 bases.